The 18 T cell receptor beta chains below all came from one sample that was sequenced in a study of tumor-infiltrating lymphocytes in primary liver carcinoma. Investigators took RNA and DNA out together from 20-30 mg of unsorted bulk tissue. TCR beta cDNA was prepared out of around 460 ng total RNA by means of a constant-region primer. Employing slightly modified ARM-PCR, three nested multiplex PCR rounds were run, and these gave rise to the TCR beta libraries. Both of the initial two PCR rounds ran for around 9 cycles and employed TRBV1-TRBV30 forward primers alongside a C-beta reverse primer. A single record per CDR3 protein comes from TCRdb applying MiXCR to the multiplex PCR reads. The sample carries about 130,000 distinct CDR3 sequences, around 60% recorded once. Specimen: liver tumor tissue from sampling region 3. Subset noted: tumor region T3, left-lateral pole. These receptors came from a woman aged 55-69 years with primary liver carcinoma and hepatitis B virus infection.

As concerns this clonotype: Just one base apart from a much larger clone, this may be a read error. The genes are TRBV6-1 and TRBJ2-2; the match to TRBD1 covers 11 bases. V lost 6 bases to trimming and J lost 0 bases; unmatched junction nucleotides: 12. The V gene's germline CDR1 is MNHNS and CDR2 SASEGT. The CDR3 has 19 amino acids. The CDR3 DNA reads TGTGCCAGCAGGCCTGGACAGGGGGCGAAAACCGCGAACACCGGGGAGCTGTTTTTT. Translating it yields CASRPGQGAKTANTGELFF.

Remarks on this clonotype: At one boundary the junction diverges from the germline segment, which might be a read error. The CDR3: CASSPGGEAYGQYF. The CDR3 DNA sequence: TGTGCCAGTAGCCCGGGGGGGGAAGCCTACGGGCAGTACTTC. The rearrangement joins TRBV11-3 to TRBJ2-7, with 8 bases matching TRBD2. The germline CDR1 and CDR2 sequences are SGHNT and YENEEA. The CDR3 loop spans 14 amino acids.

To note about this clonotype: A much larger clone lies one base from this, so it may be a read error. This chain's CDR3 is CASSNRSPKLSGELFF. CDR3 sequence (DNA): TGTGCCAGCAGTAATCGGTCCCCAAAGCTTTCCGGGGAGCTGTTTTTT. The chain carries TRBV28 and TRBJ2-2; D gene uncertain. Germline V gene lookup returns CDR1 MDHEN and CDR2 SYDVKM. The CDR3 runs to 16 residues. Trimming pared 5 bases from V and 6 bases from J, leaving 19 bases between.

Concerning this clonotype itself: A much more abundant neighbour one base away suggests this may be a read error. This chain uses TRBV5-1 with TRBJ1-5, with D unclear. V lost 3 bases to trimming and J lost 10 bases, with 17 bases between them. Germline CDR1 SGHRS, CDR2 YFSETQ. This CDR3 is built from 14 residues. CDR3 sequence reads: CASSSEEGSGPQHF. CDR3 DNA sequence: TGCGCCAGCAGCTCGGAAGAGGGAAGTGGTCCCCAGCATTTT. The full variable domain, in which reference TRBV5-1 and TRBJ1-5 provide the parts outside the CDR3, is KAGVTQTPRYLIKTRGQQVTLSCSPISGHRSVSWYQQTPGQGLQFLFEYFSETQRNKGNFPGRFSGRQFSNSRSEMNVSTLELGDSALYLCASSSEEGSGPQHFGDGTRLSIL.

On this clonotype: This sequence may be a read error, since a much larger clone differs from it by one base. The chain employs TRBV7-9 and TRBJ2-7; possible D gene TRBD1, 6 bases. This CDR3 contains 12 residues. Per germline, CDR1 SEHNR and CDR2 FQNEAQ (reference sequence). Written as DNA, the CDR3 is TGTACCAGCAGCAGGACAGAGTACGAGCAGTACTTC. Its protein is CTSSRTEYEQYF.

This clonotype was seen repeatedly, ten times or more. The chain combines TRBV29-1 with TRBJ2-7; D is unresolved. The CDR3 runs 12 residues. Germline loops: CDR1 SQVTM, CDR2 ANQGSEA. Trimming cost V 1 base and J 2 bases, with 6 bases left between them. The CDR3 reads CSVEAQPYEQYF. The CDR3, as DNA: TGCAGCGTTGAAGCCCAACCCTACGAGCAGTACTTC.

The chain is built from TRBV7-2 and TRBJ1-1; D gene ambiguous. Germline CDR1 is SGHTA and CDR2 is FQGNSA. Between the trimmed V and J ends, which lost 6 bases and 0 bases, there was a span of 14 bases. The CDR3 totals 15 residues. The CDR3 region has the DNA TGTGCCAGCAGTCTCCTCGGATTGATGAACACTGAAGCTTTCTTT. It codes for CASSLLGLMNTEAFF.

The sample holds one count of this clonotype. The chain links TRBV11-2 to TRBJ2-7; 12 positions match TRBD2. This CDR3 spans 14 amino acids. Germline CDR1 SGHAT, CDR2 FQNNGV. Trimming removed 5 bases from V and 6 bases from J; junction bases left unmatched: 5. This CDR3 is CASSPSGRAAEQYF. The CDR3 bases are TGTGCCAGCAGCCCTAGCGGGAGGGCTGCCGAGCAGTACTTC. The full variable domain, completed using reference TRBV11-2 and TRBJ2-7, is EAGVAQSPRYKIIEKRQSVAFWCNPISGHATLYWYQQILGQGPKLLIQFQNNGVVDDSQLPKDRFSAERLKGVDSTLKIQPAKLEDSAVYLCASSPSGRAAEQYFGPGTRLTVT.

In the case of this clonotype: The missing conserved phenylalanine or tryptophan at the end of this CDR3 makes a read error likely. The CDR3 sequence: CASSLDGTGGGDTQYL. In DNA form, the CDR3 reads TGCGCCAGCAGCTTGGATGGGACGGGAGGTGGAGATACGCAGTATCTT. This rearrangement joins TRBV5-1 to TRBJ2-3, with 7 bases identical to TRBD2. Germline values: CDR1 SGHRS, CDR2 YFSETQ. The CDR3 runs to 16 residues. With 0 bases clipped from V and 5 bases from J, the junction kept 9 bases outside the gene matches.

This clonotype has ten or more counts. The chain employs TRBV30 and TRBJ2-1; D is perhaps TRBD1 or TRBD2 (5 bases each). Germline V gene lookup returns CDR1 GTSNPN and CDR2 SVGIG (reference sequence). The CDR3 is made up of 14 amino acids. Between the trimmed V and J ends, which lost 3 bases and 7 bases, there was a span of 16 bases. In nucleotides, the CDR3 is TGTGCCTGGAGACGGGACCAACTTAAGAATGAGCAGTTCTTC. Its protein product is CAWRRDQLKNEQFF.

Worth noting for this clonotype: The CDR3 does not end in the conserved phenylalanine or tryptophan, so this is likely a read error. V is TRBV12-3 or TRBV12-4 and J is TRBJ2-5; 8 bases are shared with TRBD2. The CDR3 loop spans 14 amino acids. CDR3 sequence (DNA): TGCGCCAGCAGTTGGGGGATAGCGGGGGAGACCCAGTACTCC. Translated: CASSWGIAGETQYS.

A remark on this clonotype: A much larger clone lies one base from this, so it may be a read error. The chain recombines TRBV10-3 with TRBJ1-3; unclear D gene. The germline V gene encodes CDR1 ENHRY and CDR2 SYGVKD. The CDR3 covers 14 residues. CDR3 nucleotide sequence: TGTGCCATCAGTGAAGGAGGGCCTGGAAACACCGTATATTTT. This gives the protein CAISEGGPGNTVYF.

With respect to this clonotype: Just one base apart from a much larger clone, this may be a read error. The rearrangement joins TRBV28 to TRBJ2-3; 9 nucleotides line up with TRBD1. CDR3 length: 15 residues. Germline CDR1 MDHEN, CDR2 SYDVKM. The CDR3 sequence: CVSSWGQGFTDTQYF. CDR3 coding DNA: TGTGTCAGCAGTTGGGGACAGGGCTTCACAGATACGCAGTATTTT.

This clonotype turned up a few times. A read error is possible here, since a much larger clone lies one base away. The chain couples TRBV12-3 or TRBV12-4 to TRBJ2-1, with 10 bases identical to TRBD1. The CDR3 covers 15 residues. The junction had 13 bases not matched to a gene; V was cut back by 8 bases and J by 9 bases. The CDR3 here is CASSLKGTGAVEQFF. CDR3 nucleotide sequence: TGTGCCAGCTCCCTTAAGGGGACAGGGGCTGTTGAGCAGTTCTTC.

This clonotype turned up a few times. Since a much larger clone is just one base distant, this may be a read error. The chain couples TRBV4-1 to TRBJ2-3; 8 bases line up with TRBD2. The CDR3 spans 17 residues. Per the germline V gene, CDR1 is MGHRA and CDR2 is YSYEKL. CDR3 bases: TGCGCCAGCAGCCAAGCCGGGACTAGTCCAGGCACAGATACGCAGTGTTTT. Its translation: CASSQAGTSPGTDTQCF.

The V and J genes are TRBV12-3 or TRBV12-4 and TRBJ2-3; the match to TRBD2 covers 9 bases. The CDR3 totals 16 residues. The trim removed 9 bases at V and 6 bases at J, leaving 16 bases unmatched. The CDR3 nucleotides are TGTGCCAGTAGCGCCGGGACTAGCAGGAGCGAGGATACGCAGTATTTT. It codes for CASSAGTSRSEDTQYF.

Details on this clonotype: A single base separates this from a much larger clone, so it may be a read error. This chain uses TRBV7-8 with TRBJ2-1; 8 bases fit TRBD2. CDR3 length: 16 residues. Germline-derived CDR1 and CDR2 are SGHVS and FQNEAQ. The CDR3 reads CANSYGEAGARLEQFF. In DNA, the CDR3 is TGTGCCAACAGCTACGGGGAAGCGGGAGCACGGCTTGAGCAGTTCTTC.

Comments on this clonotype: Without the conserved terminal phenylalanine or tryptophan, this CDR3 likely stems from a read error. The rearrangement links TRBV11-2 to TRBJ1-5; no definite D call. The CDR3 runs 14 residues. The germline V gene has CDR1 SGHAT and CDR2 FQNNGV. The CDR3 is CASNLGQVGQPQHP. The CDR3 DNA reads as TGTGCCAGCAACTTAGGGCAGGTTGGCCAGCCCCAGCATCCT.